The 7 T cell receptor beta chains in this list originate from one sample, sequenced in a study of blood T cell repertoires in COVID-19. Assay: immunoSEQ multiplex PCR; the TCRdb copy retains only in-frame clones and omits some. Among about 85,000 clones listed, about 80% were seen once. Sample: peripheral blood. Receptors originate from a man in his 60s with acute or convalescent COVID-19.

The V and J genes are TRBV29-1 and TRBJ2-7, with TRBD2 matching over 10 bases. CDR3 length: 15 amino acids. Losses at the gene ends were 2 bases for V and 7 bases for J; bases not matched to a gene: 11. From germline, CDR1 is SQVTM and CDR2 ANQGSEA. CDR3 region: CSVEYLAGAEGEQYF. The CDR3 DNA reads TGCAGCGTTGAATATCTAGCGGGGGCCGAAGGGGAGCAGTACTTC.

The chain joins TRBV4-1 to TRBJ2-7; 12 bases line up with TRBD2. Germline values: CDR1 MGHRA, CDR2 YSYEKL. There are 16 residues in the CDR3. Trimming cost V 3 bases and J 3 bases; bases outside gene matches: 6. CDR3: CASSHLTSGGSYEQYF. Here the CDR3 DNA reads TGCGCCAGCAGCCACCTCACTAGCGGGGGGAGCTACGAGCAGTACTTC.

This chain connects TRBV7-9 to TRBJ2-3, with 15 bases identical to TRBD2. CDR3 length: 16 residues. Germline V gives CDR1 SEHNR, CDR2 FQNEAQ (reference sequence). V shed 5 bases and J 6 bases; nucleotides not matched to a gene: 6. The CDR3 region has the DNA TGTGCCAGCAGCCAAGGACTAGCGGGGGGGCTTGATACGCAGTATTTT. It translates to CASSQGLAGGLDTQYF.

CDR3 sequence reads: CASSLWGDFKNIQYF. The CDR3 coding sequence is TGTGCCAGCAGCTTATGGGGGGACTTCAAAAACATTCAGTACTTC. The chain recombines TRBV7-2 with TRBJ2-4; possibly TRBD2 for D (6 bases). The CDR3 covers 15 residues. Germline values: CDR1 SGHTA, CDR2 FQGNSA. V was trimmed by 2 bases and J by 3 bases, leaving 11 bases between them.

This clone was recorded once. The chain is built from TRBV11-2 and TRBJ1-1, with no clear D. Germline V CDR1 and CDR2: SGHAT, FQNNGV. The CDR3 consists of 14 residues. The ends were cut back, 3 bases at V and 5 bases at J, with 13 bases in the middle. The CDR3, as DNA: TGTGCCAGCAGCTTGATACGGGATCGAACTGAAGCTTTCTTT. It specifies CASSLIRDRTEAFF.

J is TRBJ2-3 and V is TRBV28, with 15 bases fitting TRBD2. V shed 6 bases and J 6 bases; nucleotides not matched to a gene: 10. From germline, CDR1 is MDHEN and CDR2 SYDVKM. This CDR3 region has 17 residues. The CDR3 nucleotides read TGTGCCAGCAGGGATAGGACTAGCGGGGGGGTCGAGGATACGCAGTATTTT. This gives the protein CASRDRTSGGVEDTQYF.

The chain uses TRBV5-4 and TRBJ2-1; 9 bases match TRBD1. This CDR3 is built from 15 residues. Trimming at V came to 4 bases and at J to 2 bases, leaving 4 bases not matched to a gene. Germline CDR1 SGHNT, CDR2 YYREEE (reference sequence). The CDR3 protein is CASSPGTGTYNEQFF. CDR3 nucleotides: TGTGCCAGCAGCCCCGGGACAGGGACCTACAATGAGCAGTTCTTC.